The 18 T cell receptor beta chains in this list originate from one sample, sequenced in a study of breast tumors, draining lymph nodes, adjacent tissues (dated by TCRdb to the mid-2010s). Lymph node samples came from the axillary draining lymph nodes of breast cancer patients. The library was built by means of multiplex PCR. The sequencer listed for this sample is Illumina HiSeq 2000. TCRdb reran the public reads through fastp at Q25 and MiXCR, keeping productive beta chains. Merged by CDR3 protein, the rows form single entries marked with the most common genes and DNA. The sample table holds 200,000 to 250,000 distinct CDR3 sequences, of which 32% were seen once. The ten largest clones add up to about 1.4% of the sample. Sequencing was carried out using axillary lymph node tissue. The source is a female donor with breast cancer. Some clones in this sample may be carry-over from other donors' samples.

This clonotype was counted many times. The CDR3 sequence: CASSHSSGSGDEETQYF. The CDR3 bases are TGTGCCAGCAGCCATTCTTCGGGTAGCGGGGATGAAGAGACCCAGTACTTC. The J gene is TRBJ2-5, the V gene TRBV4-2, with 8 bases matching TRBD2. The V and J ends lost 3 bases and 3 bases, in that order; junction bases with no gene match: 12. In germline, CDR1 is LGHNA, CDR2 YNFKEQ. The CDR3 has 17 residues.

Comments on this clonotype: A much bigger clone sits one base away, suggesting this may be a read error. V usage is TRBV30 and J usage is TRBJ1-4; D ambiguous. The CDR3 spans 11 residues. CDR1 is GTSNPN, CDR2 SVGIG, per germline (reference sequence). CDR3 coding DNA: TGTGCCCGGAGAACGGGCGAAAAACTGTTTTTT. Translating gives CARRTGEKLFF. The full variable domain, completed using reference TRBV30 and TRBJ1-4, is SQTIHQWPATLVQPVGSPLSLECTVEGTSNPNLYWYRQAAGRGLQLLFYSVGIGQISSEVPQNLSASRPQDRQFILSSKKLLLSDSGFYLCARRTGEKLFFGSGTQLSVL.

The table lists this clonotype with many counts. The chain couples TRBV7-2 to TRBJ2-1, with D perhaps matching TRBD1 (6 bases). V lost 5 bases and J 2 bases, leaving 10 bases between the germline ends. Germline CDR1 SGHTA, CDR2 FQGNSA. The CDR3 contains 14 residues. The CDR3 loop is CASSHGQTYNEQFF. The CDR3 DNA is TGTGCCAGCAGCCATGGACAGACCTACAATGAGCAGTTCTTC.

This clonotype occurred once. This rearrangement joins TRBV9 to TRBJ1-6; a possible D gene is TRBD1 (6 bases). Trimming shortened V by 3 bases and J by 6 bases, and 7 bases separated the two germline ends. This CDR3 has 13 amino acids. Germline CDR1 is SGDLS and CDR2 is YYNGEE. CDR3 protein: CASSGDTNSPLHF. CDR3 nucleotides: TGTGCCAGCAGCGGGGACACTAATTCACCCCTCCACTTT.

V gene TRBV7-2 combines with J gene TRBJ1-1, with 7 nucleotides matching TRBD1. The CDR3 sequence is 13 residues long. After removal of 7 bases from V and 5 bases from J, the junction contained 7 bases not matched to a gene. Germline assignment: CDR1 SGHTA and CDR2 FQGNSA. The CDR3 DNA follows: TGTGCCAGCACCAGGGGGGGCGGAACTGAAGCTTTCTTT. Its translation is CASTRGGGTEAFF.

A remark on this clonotype: A much larger clone differs from this one at a single base, so this may be a read error. The gene calls are TRBV20-1 and TRBJ2-7; a possible D gene is TRBD1 (6 bases). The CDR3 spans 13 residues. Germline values: CDR1 DFQATT, CDR2 SNEGSKA (reference sequence). CDR3 amino acids: CSASPRGPYAQYF. Written as DNA, the CDR3 is TGCAGTGCTAGTCCCAGGGGCCCCTACGCGCAGTACTTC.

The chain links TRBV3-1 to TRBJ2-2, with D possibly TRBD2 on 6 matching bases. In germline, CDR1 is LGHDT, CDR2 YNNKEL (reference sequence). V lost 11 bases, J lost 0 bases, and 13 bases lay in between. This CDR3 has 14 amino acids. CDR3 nucleotide sequence: TGTGCCTGTCGGGGCGGGACGAACACCGGGGAGCTGTTTTTT. Its translation: CACRGGTNTGELFF.

This clonotype was recorded many times. V is TRBV6-1 and J is TRBJ1-5; D is undetermined. This CDR3 contains 13 residues. CDR1 MNHNS and CDR2 SASEGT come from the germline V gene. V was cut by 6 bases and J by 9 bases, with 15 bases left in between. CDR3 DNA sequence: TGTGCCAGCAGATTAGACGGAATCAGGCCCCAGCATTTT. As protein: CASRLDGIRPQHF.

This clonotype was detected many times. This chain connects TRBV12-3 or TRBV12-4 to TRBJ2-1, with D unclear. Trimming stripped 5 bases from V and 9 bases from J, with 11 bases between. This CDR3 contains 12 residues. The CDR3 reads CASSRLGVEQFF. CDR3 in DNA: TGTGCCAGCAGTCGACTCGGAGTTGAGCAGTTCTTC.

This clonotype has ten or more counts. The genes are TRBV3-1 and TRBJ1-3; possible D gene TRBD1, 6 bases. The V gene's germline CDR1 is LGHDT and CDR2 YNNKEL (reference sequence). The CDR3 has 17 residues. V was trimmed by 0 bases and J by 1 base, leaving 13 bases between them. Here the CDR3 reads CASSQDLPGASGNTIYF. The CDR3 DNA is TGTGCCAGCAGCCAAGATCTCCCGGGGGCTTCTGGAAACACCATATATTTT.

J is TRBJ2-5 and V is TRBV5-1, with D possibly matching TRBD2 (6 bases). In germline, CDR1 is SGHRS, CDR2 YFSETQ. V lost 3 bases, J lost 5 bases, and 17 bases lay in between. The CDR3 spans 15 residues. CDR3 residues: CASSWGTGDDETQYF. CDR3 sequence (DNA): TGCGCCAGCAGCTGGGGGACGGGGGACGACGAGACCCAGTACTTC.

This clonotype was observed once. The rearrangement uses TRBV18 and TRBJ1-1, with a tentative D call TRBD1 (6 bases). V lost 0 bases and J 0 bases, leaving 14 bases between the germline ends. The germline V gene encodes CDR1 KGHSH and CDR2 LQKENI. The CDR3 consists of 17 residues. CDR3 sequence (DNA): TGTGCCAGCTCACCACCGGGCAGGGGAGGGTTGAACACTGAAGCTTTCTTT. Translation gives CASSPPGRGGLNTEAFF.

This clonotype was recorded at least ten times. The CDR3 bases are TGTGCCAGCAGATTATCAGCGGCTAGCACAGATACGCAGTATTTT. Translation gives CASRLSAASTDTQYF. V usage is TRBV7-9 and J usage is TRBJ2-3; D is perhaps TRBD2 (5 bases). The germline V and J ends were trimmed by 6 bases and 0 bases, with 13 bases remaining between them. CDR1 is SEHNR, CDR2 FQNEAQ, per germline (reference sequence). The CDR3 has 15 amino acids.

CDR3 coding DNA: TGCAGTGCTAGAGTAAGGGGTAGCGGGAGCTCCTATAATTCACCCCTCCACTTT. Protein product: CSARVRGSGSSYNSPLHF. The chain combines TRBV20-1 with TRBJ1-6; possibly TRBD1 for D (5 bases). The CDR3 covers 18 residues. Trimming took off 1 base at V and 0 bases at J, with 16 bases between the two ends. Germline loops: CDR1 DFQATT, CDR2 SNEGSKA (reference sequence).

This clonotype was recorded at least ten times. CDR3 protein: CASRSGTGGSYEQYF. The DNA for the CDR3 is TGCGCCAGCAGGTCCGGGACAGGGGGTTCCTACGAGCAGTACTTC. This chain links TRBV5-1 with TRBJ2-7; 11 bases map to TRBD1. The CDR3 consists of 15 residues. J gave up 1 base and V 5 bases, and 5 bases lay outside the gene matches. The germline gives CDR1 SGHRS, CDR2 YFSETQ.

This clonotype was seen more than once but under ten times. This may come from a read error, since a much larger clone is one base off. This chain joins TRBV6-1 and TRBJ2-1, with 9 positions matching TRBD2. The CDR3 is 14 amino acids. Trimming cost V 8 bases and J 3 bases; bases outside gene matches: 5. Germline V CDR1 and CDR2: MNHNS, SASEGT. The CDR3 protein is CASRPSGNYNEQFF. DNA for the CDR3: TGTGCCAGCCGGCCTAGCGGGAACTACAATGAGCAGTTCTTC.

On this clonotype itself: A much larger clone is a single base away; this may be a read error. This sequence joins TRBV5-1 and TRBJ1-2; maybe TRBD1 (5 bases). The germline V gene has CDR1 SGHRS and CDR2 YFSETQ. This CDR3 region has 12 residues. Deletions cut 3 bases from V and 7 bases from J, with 10 bases between. The CDR3 sequence is CASSSSDSGYTF. CDR3 nucleotides: TGCGCCAGCAGCTCGTCAGACAGTGGCTACACCTTC.

This chain connects TRBV7-9 to TRBJ2-1; D not certain. The CDR3 covers 15 residues. Per the germline V gene, CDR1 is SEHNR and CDR2 is FQNEAQ (reference sequence). V dropped 6 bases and J dropped 0 bases, with 12 bases sitting between them. CDR3: CASSGMGSSYNEQFF. The CDR3 DNA reads TGTGCCAGCAGTGGGATGGGTAGCTCCTACAATGAGCAGTTCTTC.